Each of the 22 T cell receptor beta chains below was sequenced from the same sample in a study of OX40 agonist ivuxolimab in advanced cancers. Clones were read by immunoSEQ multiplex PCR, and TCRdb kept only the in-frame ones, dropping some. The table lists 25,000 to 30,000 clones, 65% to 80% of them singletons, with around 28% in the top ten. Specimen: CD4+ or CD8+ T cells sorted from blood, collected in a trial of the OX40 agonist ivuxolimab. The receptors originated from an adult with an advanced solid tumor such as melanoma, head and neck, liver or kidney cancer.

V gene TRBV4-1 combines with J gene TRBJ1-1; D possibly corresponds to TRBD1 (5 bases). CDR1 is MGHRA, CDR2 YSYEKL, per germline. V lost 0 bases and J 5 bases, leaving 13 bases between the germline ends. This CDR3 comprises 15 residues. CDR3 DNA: TGCGCCAGCAGCCAAGATTCTGGCGGGGGAACTGAAGCTTTCTTT. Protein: CASSQDSGGGTEAFF.

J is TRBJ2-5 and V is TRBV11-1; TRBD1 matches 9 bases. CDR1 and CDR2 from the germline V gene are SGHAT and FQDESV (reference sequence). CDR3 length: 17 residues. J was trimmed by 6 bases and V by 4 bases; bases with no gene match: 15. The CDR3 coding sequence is TGTGCCAGCAGCTGGTCGAGACAGGGGGGCTCTGCTAAGACCCAGTACTTC. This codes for CASSWSRQGGSAKTQYF. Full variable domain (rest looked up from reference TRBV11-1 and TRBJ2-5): EAEVAQSPRYKITEKSQAVAFWCDPISGHATLYWYRQILGQGPELLVQFQDESVVDDSQLPKDRFSAERLKGVDSTLKIQPAELGDSAMYLCASSWSRQGGSAKTQYFGPGTRLLVL.

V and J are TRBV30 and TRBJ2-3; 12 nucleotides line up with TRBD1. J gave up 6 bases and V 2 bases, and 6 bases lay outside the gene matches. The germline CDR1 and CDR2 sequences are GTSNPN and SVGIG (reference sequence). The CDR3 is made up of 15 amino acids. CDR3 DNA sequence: TGTGCCTGGAGTTTCGGGACAGGGGGCGCGGATACGCAGTATTTT. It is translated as CAWSFGTGGADTQYF.

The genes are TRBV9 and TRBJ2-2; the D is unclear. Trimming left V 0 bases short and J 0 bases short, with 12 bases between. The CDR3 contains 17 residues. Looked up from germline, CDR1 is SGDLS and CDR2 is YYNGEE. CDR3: CASSVEPFPTNTGELFF. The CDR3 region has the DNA TGTGCCAGCAGCGTAGAGCCGTTTCCAACGAACACCGGGGAGCTGTTTTTT.

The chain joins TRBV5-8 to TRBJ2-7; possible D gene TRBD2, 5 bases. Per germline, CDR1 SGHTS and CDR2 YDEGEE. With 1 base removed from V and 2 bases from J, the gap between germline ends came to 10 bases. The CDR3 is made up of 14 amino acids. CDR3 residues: CASSLRLKAYEQYF. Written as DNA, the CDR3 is TGTGCCAGCAGCTTGAGACTAAAAGCCTACGAGCAGTACTTC.

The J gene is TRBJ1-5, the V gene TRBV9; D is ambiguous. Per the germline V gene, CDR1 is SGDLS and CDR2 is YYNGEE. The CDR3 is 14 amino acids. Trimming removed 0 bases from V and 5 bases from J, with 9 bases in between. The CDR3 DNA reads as TGTGCCAGCAGCGTAGAAGTTGCTGATCAGCCCCAGCATTTT. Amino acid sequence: CASSVEVADQPQHF.

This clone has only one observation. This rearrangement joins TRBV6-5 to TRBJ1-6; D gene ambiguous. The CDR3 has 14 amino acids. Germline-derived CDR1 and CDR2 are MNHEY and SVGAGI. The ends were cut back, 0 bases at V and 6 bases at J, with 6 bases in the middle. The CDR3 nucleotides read TGTGCCAGCAGTTACTCGCCCGGTAATTCACCCCTCCACTTT. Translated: CASSYSPGNSPLHF.

The chain's CDR3 is CASARSGHGGSDEKLFF. The CDR3 nucleotides are TGCGCCAGCGCCCGATCAGGCCACGGGGGATCGGATGAAAAACTGTTTTTT. The rearrangement joins TRBV5-1 to TRBJ1-4; D perhaps matches TRBD1 (5 bases). The CDR3 loop spans 17 amino acids. CDR1 and CDR2 from the germline V gene are SGHRS and YFSETQ. V was clipped by 7 bases and J by 6 bases, with 25 bases between them.

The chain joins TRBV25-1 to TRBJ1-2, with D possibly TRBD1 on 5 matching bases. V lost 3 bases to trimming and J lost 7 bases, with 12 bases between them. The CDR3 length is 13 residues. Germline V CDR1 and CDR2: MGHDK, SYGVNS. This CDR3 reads CASSEGTASGYTF. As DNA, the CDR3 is TGTGCCAGCAGTGAGGGGACGGCGTCTGGCTACACCTTC.

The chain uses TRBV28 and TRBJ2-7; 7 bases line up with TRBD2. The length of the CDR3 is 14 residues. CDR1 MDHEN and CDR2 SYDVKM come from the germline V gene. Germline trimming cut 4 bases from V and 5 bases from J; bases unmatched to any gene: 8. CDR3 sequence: CASSYGTTYHEQYF. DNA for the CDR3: TGTGCCAGCAGTTACGGGACTACCTACCACGAGCAGTACTTC.

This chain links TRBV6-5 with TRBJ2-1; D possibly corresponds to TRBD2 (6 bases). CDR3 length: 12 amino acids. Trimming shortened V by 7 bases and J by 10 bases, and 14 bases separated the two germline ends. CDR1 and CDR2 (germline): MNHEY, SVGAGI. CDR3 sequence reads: CASTNWGGEQFF. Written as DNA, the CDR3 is TGTGCCAGCACCAACTGGGGAGGAGAGCAGTTCTTC.

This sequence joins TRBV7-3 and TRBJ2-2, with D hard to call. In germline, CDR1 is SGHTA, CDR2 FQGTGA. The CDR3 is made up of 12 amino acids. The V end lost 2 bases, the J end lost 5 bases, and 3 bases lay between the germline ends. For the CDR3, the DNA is TGTGCCAGCAGCTTAGGGACCGGGGAGCTGTTTTTT. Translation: CASSLGTGELFF.

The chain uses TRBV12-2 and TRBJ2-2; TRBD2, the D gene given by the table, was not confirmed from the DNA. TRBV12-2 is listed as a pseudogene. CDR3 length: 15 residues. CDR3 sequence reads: CASRLARRHTGELFF. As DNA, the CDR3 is TGTGCAAGTCGCTTAGCTCGGAGGCACACCGGGGAGCTGTTTTTT.

The CDR3 DNA follows: TGTGCCTGGCAAGACTGGGGGGCTTACACCGGGGAGCTGTTTTTT. The encoded protein is CAWQDWGAYTGELFF. This rearrangement joins TRBV30 to TRBJ2-2, with D perhaps matching TRBD1 or TRBD2 (6 bases each). Germline-derived CDR1 and CDR2 are GTSNPN and SVGIG (reference sequence). The V end lost 5 bases, the J end lost 3 bases, and 16 bases lay between the germline ends. This CDR3 has 15 amino acids. Full variable domain (remainder filled in from reference TRBV30 and TRBJ2-2): SQTIHQWPATLVQPVGSPLSLECTVEGTSNPNLYWYRQAAGRGLQLLFYSVGIGQISSEVPQNLSASRPQDRQFILSSKKLLLSDSGFYLCAWQDWGAYTGELFFGEGSRLTVL.

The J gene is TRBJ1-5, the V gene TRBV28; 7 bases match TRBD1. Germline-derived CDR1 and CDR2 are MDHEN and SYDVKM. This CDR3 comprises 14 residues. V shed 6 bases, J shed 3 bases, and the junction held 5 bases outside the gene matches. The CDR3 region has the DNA TGTGCCAGCAGACTACAGGGGTCCAATCAGCCCCAGCATTTT. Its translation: CASRLQGSNQPQHF.

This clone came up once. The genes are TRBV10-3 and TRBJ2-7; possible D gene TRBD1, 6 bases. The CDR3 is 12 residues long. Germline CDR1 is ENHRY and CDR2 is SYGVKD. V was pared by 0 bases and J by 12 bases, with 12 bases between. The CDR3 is CAISESRTALYF. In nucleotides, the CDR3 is TGTGCCATCAGTGAGTCGCGGACAGCGTTGTACTTC.

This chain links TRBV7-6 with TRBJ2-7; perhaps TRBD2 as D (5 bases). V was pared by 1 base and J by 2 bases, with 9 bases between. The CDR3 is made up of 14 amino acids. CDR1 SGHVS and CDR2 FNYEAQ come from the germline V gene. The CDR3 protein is CASSLESGAYEQYF. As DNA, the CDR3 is TGTGCCAGCAGCTTAGAATCCGGGGCCTACGAGCAGTACTTC.

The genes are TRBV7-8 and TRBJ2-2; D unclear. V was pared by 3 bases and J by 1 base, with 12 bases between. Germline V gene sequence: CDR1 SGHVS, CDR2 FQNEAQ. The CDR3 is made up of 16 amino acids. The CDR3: CASSLGSGGNTGELFF. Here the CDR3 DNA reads TGTGCCAGCAGCTTGGGGTCGGGTGGGAACACCGGGGAGCTGTTTTTT. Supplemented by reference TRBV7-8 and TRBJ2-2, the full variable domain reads GAGVSQSPRYKVAKRGQDVALRCDPISGHVSLFWYQQALGQGPEFLTYFQNEAQLDKSGLPSDRFFAERPEGSVSTLKIQRTQQEDSAVYLCASSLGSGGNTGELFFGEGSRLTVL.

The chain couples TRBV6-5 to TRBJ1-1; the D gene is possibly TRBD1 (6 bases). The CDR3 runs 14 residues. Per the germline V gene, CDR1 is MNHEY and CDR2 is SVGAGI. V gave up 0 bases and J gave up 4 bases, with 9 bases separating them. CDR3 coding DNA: TGTGCCAGCAGTTACTCAGGGGGTGTCACTGAAGCTTTCTTT. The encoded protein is CASSYSGGVTEAFF.

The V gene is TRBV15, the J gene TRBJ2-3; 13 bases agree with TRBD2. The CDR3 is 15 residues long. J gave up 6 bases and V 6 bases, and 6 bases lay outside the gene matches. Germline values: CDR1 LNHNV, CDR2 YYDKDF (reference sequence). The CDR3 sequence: CATRETSGRADTQYF. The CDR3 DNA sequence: TGTGCCACCAGAGAAACTAGCGGGAGGGCTGATACGCAGTATTTT.

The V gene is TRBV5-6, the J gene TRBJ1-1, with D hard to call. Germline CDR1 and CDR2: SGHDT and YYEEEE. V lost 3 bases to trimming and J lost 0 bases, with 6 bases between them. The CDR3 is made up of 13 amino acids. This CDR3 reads CASSSQMNTEAFF. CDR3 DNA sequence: TGTGCCAGCAGCTCCCAAATGAACACTGAAGCTTTCTTT.

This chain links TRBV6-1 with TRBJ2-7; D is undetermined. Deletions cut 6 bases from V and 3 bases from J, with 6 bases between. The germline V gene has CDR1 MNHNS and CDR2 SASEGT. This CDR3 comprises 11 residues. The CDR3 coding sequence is TGTGCCAGCAGCGATAGCTACGAGCAGTACTTC. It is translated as CASSDSYEQYF.